This TCR beta chain comes out of a study of T cells in Graves' hyperthyroidism and ophthalmopathy. RNA transcripts gave rise to amplified TCR beta CDR3 regions. HTBI primers drove first-round RT-PCR of the TCR CDR3. MiXCR, run by TCRdb on the multiplex PCR reads, gives a single entry per CDR3 protein. The data show roughly 350,000 distinct CDR3 sequences, about 14% seen once. V was cut by 7 bases and J by 6 bases, with 17 bases left in between. This CDR3 comprises 14 residues. Germline V gives CDR1 LNHDA, CDR2 SQIVND (reference sequence). The chain is built from TRBV19 and TRBJ2-3; tentatively, D is TRBD1 (6 bases). The sequencing sample was made of blood. The TCR originated in a woman aged 25-40 years with Graves' hyperthyroidism. CDR3 nucleotide sequence: TGTGCCAGTAACCCGAACACAGGGACGGATACGCAGTATTTT. Translated, it gives CASNPNTGTDTQYF.